A single TCR beta chain is shown here with its context. This clonotype was counted a single time. Its antigen specificity is not known. It has no much larger one-base neighbor in the sample; base qualities were not kept. A single read offers scant evidence. TCR beta VDJ combination and CDR3 sequence profiling used genomic DNA as the template. An Illumina HiSeq 2000 was used for TCR repertoire sequencing. For the original study's pipeline: Repertoire assessment relied on Simpson's diversity index, CDR3 size and DJ length profiles, and TRBV/TRBJ rearrangement plots. The most abundant DNA sequence in the deep sequencing data was taken as the immunodominant clone. CDR3 amino acid sequences were checked for sharing across subjects and were also compared against the VDJdb database and published repertoires. In-frame beta chains were kept once TCRdb had trimmed the public reads at Q25 with fastp and called clones with MiXCR. Identical CDR3 proteins give one entry, which carries the most common genes and DNA. The V and J calls follow TCRdb's processing rather than the paper's. This sample has 200,000 or so distinct CDR3 sequences in its table, and over 60% of those were observed once. The ten largest clones add up to 46% of the sample.

The study deep-sequenced TCR repertoires of sorted CD4+ and CD8+ blood T cells from severe aplastic anemia patients and healthy subjects. Ficoll-Paque density gradient centrifugation was used to isolate peripheral blood mononuclear cells. Before DNA was extracted, CD4+ and CD8+ T cells were sorted using either FACS or magnetic beads. The sample belongs to a study of CD8+CD57+ T cells in acquired aplastic anemia (dated by TCRdb to 2016 to 2019). As for the study more broadly: A mean of about 3.2 ug of DNA, ranging from about 0.17 to 30 ug, was extracted from sorted CD4+ and CD8+ cells. The research as a whole found: CD8+ Simpson's diversity did not differ significantly between patients and healthy controls (P=0.060). Around 27 CD8+ CDR3 sequences were found to be shared between patients and controls, but these sequences appeared to be highly expressed in patients and within the immunodominant clones of the patients.

Via the germline V gene, CDR1 is SGHTA and CDR2 FQGNSA. Its CDR3 holds 14 amino acids, cysteine through phenylalanine. Only the CDR3 DNA is retained, 42 bases long and in frame from the first base. Trimming takes 10 bases from V and 4 bases from J, and the germline ends sit 17 bases apart. This clonotype was sampled from a human donor with severe aplastic anemia or a healthy control (not recorded which). The source material was sorted CD4+, CD8+, or CD8+CD57+ T cells (not recorded which) from PBMCs. In this chain, TRBV7-2 is recombined with TRBJ1-5; TRBD1 is perhaps the D gene, given 5 matching bases. In nucleotide form, the sequence is TGTGCCACTTCGCCCGACAGCCCTAATCAGCCCCAGCATTTT. Translation gives CATSPDSPNQPQHF.